The 15 T cell receptor beta chains below were found in one sample sequenced in a study of beta chain features in type 1 diabetes. Study-level findings and limits: Shorter TCRB CDR3s, moderately but significantly so, were found in Type 1 diabetes patients in all four CD4+ subsets.

For these TCRs, the target antigens are not known. Reverse transcription of all isolated RNA meant that expressed TCRB transcripts were sequenced. This table comes from immunoSEQ multiplex PCR, and its TCRdb copy is limited to in-frame clones, with some not included. The table records hundreds of thousands of clones, roughly an eighth of them present only once. The sample taken for sequencing was naive CD4+ T cells from blood. The receptors stem from a young man with type 1 diabetes.

V gene TRBV18 combines with J gene TRBJ2-7, with 9 bases matching TRBD2. V trimming: 2 bases; J trimming: 5 bases; junction bases outside the gene matches: 7. The CDR3 is 15 residues long. Germline V CDR1 and CDR2: KGHSH, LQKENI. The CDR3 coding sequence is TGTGCCAGCTCACCAGCGCGGGGGGGCCCCGACGAGCAGTACTTC. It is translated as CASSPARGGPDEQYF.

V usage is TRBV7-2 and J usage is TRBJ2-7; D remains ambiguous. Trimming shortened V by 4 bases and J by 7 bases, and 20 bases separated the two germline ends. The CDR3 is 15 amino acids. Germline values: CDR1 SGHTA, CDR2 FQGNSA. The CDR3 DNA sequence: TGTGCCAGCAGCTCTCGAGCCAATGGTCTATATGAGCAGTACTTC. It translates to CASSSRANGLYEQYF.

This clone came up a few times. The chain joins TRBV4-3 to TRBJ2-5; TRBD1 aligns across 7 bases. Germline CDR1 reads LGHNA; CDR2 reads YSLEER. This CDR3 comprises 16 residues. J was trimmed by 4 bases and V by 1 base; bases with no gene match: 9. The CDR3 sequence is CASSQGSQGVIETQYF. The CDR3 region has the DNA TGCGCCAGCAGCCAAGGTTCGCAGGGGGTCATAGAGACCCAGTACTTC.

This clone appeared a few times. This chain connects TRBV7-2 to TRBJ1-5; a weak D match, TRBD1 (6 bases). The CDR3 totals 15 residues. From germline, CDR1 is SGHTA and CDR2 FQGNSA. The ends were cut back, 2 bases at V and 6 bases at J, with 14 bases in the middle. Written as DNA, the CDR3 is TGTGCCAGCAGCTTATCGGTGGGGGGGCGTCAGCCCCAGCATTTT. Protein product: CASSLSVGGRQPQHF.

CDR3 loop: CASSSVEGENTGELFF. As DNA, the CDR3 is TGTGCCAGCAGCTCCGTGGAGGGGGAGAACACCGGGGAGCTGTTTTTT. V is TRBV11-2 and J is TRBJ2-2; D possibly matches TRBD1 or TRBD2 (6 bases each). The germline CDR1 and CDR2 sequences are SGHAT and FQNNGV. The V end lost 4 bases, the J end lost 1 base, and 13 bases lay between the germline ends. The CDR3 contains 16 residues.

This clone was seen only a few times. This chain connects TRBV5-1 to TRBJ2-7; possibly TRBD2 for D (7 bases). This CDR3 is built from 17 residues. Trimming stripped 5 bases from V and 9 bases from J, with 30 bases between. The germline gives CDR1 SGHRS, CDR2 YFSETQ. CDR3 DNA sequence: TGCGCCAGCAGTCGATTAGAGGTCGGGGGGCCCACCTTGGGGCAGTACTTC. Amino acids: CASSRLEVGGPTLGQYF.

J is TRBJ2-6 and V is TRBV19; 9 bases line up with TRBD2. This CDR3 has 16 amino acids. V lost 10 bases to trimming and J lost 0 bases; unmatched junction nucleotides: 7. Germline-derived CDR1 and CDR2 are LNHDA and SQIVND (reference sequence). CDR3: CATGTSSTSGANVLTF. In DNA, the CDR3 is TGTGCCACCGGGACTAGCTCTACCTCTGGGGCCAACGTCCTGACTTTC.

The sample holds a few counts of this clone. The rearrangement links TRBV14 to TRBJ2-5; the match to TRBD2 covers 13 bases. This CDR3 contains 18 residues. Losses at the gene ends were 3 bases for V and 1 base for J; bases not matched to a gene: 8. Germline CDR1 SGHDN, CDR2 FVKESK. This CDR3 reads CASSHWTSGGGSQETQYF. The CDR3 DNA reads as TGTGCCAGCAGCCACTGGACTAGCGGGGGTGGGTCCCAAGAGACCCAGTACTTC.

There are a few counts of this clone. The rearrangement joins TRBV18 to TRBJ1-1; D remains ambiguous. This CDR3 spans 14 amino acids. Germline CDR1 reads KGHSH; CDR2 reads LQKENI. The V and J ends lost 0 bases and 3 bases respectively, with 8 bases between them. CDR3 coding DNA: TGTGCCAGCTCACCACCGTGGGCTGACACTGAAGCTTTCTTT. This codes for CASSPPWADTEAFF.

The chain employs TRBV27 and TRBJ1-2, with 8 bases lining up with TRBD1. V gave up 3 bases and J gave up 8 bases; unmatched junction bases: 8. This CDR3 has 14 residues. In germline, CDR1 is MNHEY, CDR2 SMNVEV (reference sequence). The CDR3 sequence is CASSFSGQGGGYTF. The CDR3 coding sequence is TGTGCCAGCAGTTTTTCCGGACAGGGAGGGGGCTACACCTTC.

This clone was seen more than once but under ten times. The same CDR3 arises from other DNA sequences in this sample as well. The rearrangement joins TRBV4-3 to TRBJ2-3; the D gene is possibly TRBD1 (6 bases). Trimming took 1 base from V and 4 from J, leaving 6 bases between them. Germline loops: CDR1 LGHNA, CDR2 YSLEER. This CDR3 region has 13 residues. CDR3 bases: TGCGCCAGCAGCCAAGGGGGGCCAGATACGCAGTATTTT. This encodes CASSQGGPDTQYF.

In its sample, this clone was seen a few times. The gene calls are TRBV28 and TRBJ2-7; D is unclear. V lost 2 bases and J 2 bases, leaving 13 bases between the germline ends. CDR3 length equals 15 residues. Germline loops: CDR1 MDHEN, CDR2 SYDVKM. CDR3 residues: CASSLIPAGTYEQYF. CDR3 DNA: TGTGCCAGCAGTTTAATACCCGCTGGCACCTACGAGCAGTACTTC. Based on the CDR3 plus reference TRBV28 and TRBJ2-7, the full variable domain is DVKVTQSSRYLVKRTGEKVFLECVQDMDHENMFWYRQDPGLGLRLIYFSYDVKMKEKGDIPEGYSVSREKKERFSLILESASTNQTSMYLCASSLIPAGTYEQYFGPGTRLTVT.

This clone has just a few counts. V gene TRBV6-4 combines with J gene TRBJ2-1; 11 positions agree with TRBD2. The V gene end was trimmed by 7 bases and the J gene end by 6 bases; junction bases not matched to a gene: 2. Germline loops: CDR1 MRHNA, CDR2 SNTAGT. The CDR3 totals 13 residues. In DNA form, the CDR3 reads TGTGCCAGCACTGGACTAGCGGGCAATGAGCAGTTCTTC. This translates into CASTGLAGNEQFF.

This clone came up a few times. The chain couples TRBV7-9 to TRBJ2-2; D is unclear. The germline V gene has CDR1 SEHNR and CDR2 FQNEAQ (reference sequence). The CDR3 spans 13 residues. Trimming removed 5 bases at V and 5 bases at J, with 9 bases between. The CDR3 DNA follows: TGTGCCAGCAGCCTTCAGGTGACCGGGGAGCTGTTTTTT. Residues: CASSLQVTGELFF.

This clone was seen only a few times. The genes are TRBV9 and TRBJ1-6; 10 bases align to TRBD1. CDR1 and CDR2 (germline): SGDLS, YYNGEE. V trimming: 3 bases; J trimming: 10 bases; junction bases outside the gene matches: 10. The CDR3 extends over 16 amino acids. CDR3 amino acids: CASSAQGTGVGSPLHF. The DNA for the CDR3 is TGTGCCAGCAGCGCCCAGGGGACAGGGGTAGGCTCACCCCTCCACTTT.